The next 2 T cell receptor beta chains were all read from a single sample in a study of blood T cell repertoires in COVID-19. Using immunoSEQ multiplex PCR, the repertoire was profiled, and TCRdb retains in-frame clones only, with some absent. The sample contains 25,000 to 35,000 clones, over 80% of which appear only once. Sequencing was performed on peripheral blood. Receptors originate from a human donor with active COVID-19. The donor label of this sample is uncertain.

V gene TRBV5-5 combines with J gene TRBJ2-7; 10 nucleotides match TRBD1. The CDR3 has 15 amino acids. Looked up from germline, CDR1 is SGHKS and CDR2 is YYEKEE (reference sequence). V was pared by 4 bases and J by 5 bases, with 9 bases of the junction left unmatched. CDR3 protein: CASSPDRGPWDEQYF. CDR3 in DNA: TGTGCCAGCAGCCCTGACAGGGGGCCATGGGACGAGCAGTACTTC.

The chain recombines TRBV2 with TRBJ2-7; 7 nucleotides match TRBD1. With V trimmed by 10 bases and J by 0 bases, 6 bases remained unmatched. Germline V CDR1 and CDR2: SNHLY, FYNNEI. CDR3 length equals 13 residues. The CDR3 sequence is CAIDRVISYEQYF. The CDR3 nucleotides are TGTGCCATCGACAGGGTGATCTCCTACGAGCAGTACTTC.